This is a list of T cell receptor beta chains from one sample in a study of T-cell reconstitution after alpha-beta-depleted transplantation in children. One entry per CDR3 protein results from TCRdb running MiXCR on the PCR reads. The table includes around 210,000 distinct CDR3 sequences, roughly 7.1% detected once. This sample comprised PBMCs, obtained before TCRalphabeta/CD19-depleted stem cell transplant. The receptors shown here come from a boy between 2 and 10 years old with acute lymphoblastic leukemia, due to receive a stem cell transplant. Both conserved end residues are part of each CDR3. The D gene is left open where the match is weak. Clone size, where shown, is once, few, many, or a class for clones that have expanded.

TRBV2	NA	NA	14	TRBJ2-3	TGTGCCAGCAGTGAAGGACGGGCCACAGATACGCAGTATTTT	CASSEGRATDTQYF
TRBV5-5	NA	NA	13	TRBJ2-3	TGTGCCAGCAGCTTGCTTTCCCCAGATACGCAGTATTTT	CASSLLSPDTQYF
TRBV7-8	many	TRBD2	16	TRBJ2-1	TGTGCCAGCAGCCGCAAACTAGCGCACTCCTACAATGAGCAGTTCTTC	CASSRKLAHSYNEQFF
TRBV7-2	many	NA	14	TRBJ2-7	TGTGCCAGCAGCCGCGTGGGACGGACCTACGAGCAGTACTTC	CASSRVGRTYEQYF
TRBV6-2/TRBV6-3	many	NA	13	TRBJ2-7	TGTGCCAGCAGTGCCGGGACCTCCTACGAGCAGTACTTC	CASSAGTSYEQYF
TRBV29-1	many	NA	13	TRBJ2-3	TGCAGCACGACGGGATCTAGCACAGATACGCAGTATTTT	CSTTGSSTDTQYF
TRBV21-1	NA	NA	16	TRBJ1-5	TGTGCCAGCAGCAAAGTTAGGCAGGGGAGGAATCAGCCCCAGCATTTT	CASSKVRQGRNQPQHF
TRBV6-2/TRBV6-3	many	NA	14	TRBJ2-4	TGTGCCAGCAGTTACTCAGGGTCCAAAAACATTCAGTACTTC	CASSYSGSKNIQYF
TRBV28	NA	NA	13	TRBJ2-2	TGTGCCAGCAGTTTCCGAGTGACCGGGGAGCTGTTTTTT	CASSFRVTGELFF
TRBV20-1	many	NA	15	TRBJ2-3	TGCAGTGCTAGAGATCGTAGGGTGAGCACAGATACGCAGTATTTT	CSARDRRVSTDTQYF
TRBV6-2/TRBV6-3	many	TRBD1	15	TRBJ1-1	TGTGCCAGCAGTTTTTCGACAGGGAGGAACACTGAAGCTTTCTTT	CASSFSTGRNTEAFF
TRBV7-9	many	NA	14	TRBJ2-7	TGTGCCAGCAGCTCTAAGGACACAGGTTTCGAGCAGTACTTC	CASSSKDTGFEQYF
TRBV7-2	few	TRBD1	21	TRBJ2-6	TGTGCCAGCAGCGGCCCCTCTCTTCGACAGGGCTCGTCTAGTGGGGCCAACGTCCTGACTTTC	CASSGPSLRQGSSSGANVLTF
TRBV20-1	NA	TRBD1	14	TRBJ1-1	TGCAGTGCTACGACAGGGGGCGCGGGCACTGAAGCTTTCTTT	CSATTGGAGTEAFF
TRBV2	many	NA	13	TRBJ2-2	TGTGCCAGCAGAAGCGTCCCCACCGGGGAGCTGTTTTTT	CASRSVPTGELFF
TRBV20-1	many	NA	13	TRBJ1-2	TGCAGTGTATTTAAGGCGCAGGTTTACGGCTACACCTTC	CSVFKAQVYGYTF
TRBV28	few	TRBD2	13	TRBJ2-7	TGTGCCAGCAGGACTAGCGGATTCTACGAGCAGTACTTC	CASRTSGFYEQYF
TRBV5-1	NA	TRBD1	20	TRBJ2-6	TGCGCCAGCAGCTTGTTCCCCGGCCGGGACAGTTCTAAAAGGGCCAACGTCCTGACTTTC	CASSLFPGRDSSKRANVLTF
TRBV7-3	NA	NA	16	TRBJ1-2	TGTGCCAGCAGCTTAACGGGCAGGGACAATAACTATGGCTACACCTTC	CASSLTGRDNNYGYTF
TRBV5-1	many	NA	15	TRBJ2-1	TGCGCCAGCAGCTTGGCCGGGACGCCCTACAATGAGCAGTTCTTC	CASSLAGTPYNEQFF
TRBV9	many	TRBD1	14	TRBJ1-4	TGTGCCAGCAGCGCGACAGGGCGGGGTGAAAAACTGTTTTTT	CASSATGRGEKLFF
TRBV6-1	NA	NA	15	TRBJ2-2	TGTGCCAGCACCTGGAGGGGGGGCAGGGGCGGGGAGCTGTTTTTT	CASTWRGGRGGELFF
TRBV5-1	NA	NA	17	TRBJ2-5	TGCGCCAGCAGCTTGGCGGGCAGCCTTCTGATTGAAGAGACCCAGTACTTC	CASSLAGSLLIEETQYF
TRBV11-2	few	NA	16	TRBJ2-6	TGTGCCAGCAGCTTAAAAGGAGGGCGAGGGGCCAACGTCCTGACTTTC	CASSLKGGRGANVLTF
TRBV25-1	few	NA	15	TRBJ2-5	TGTGCCAGCAGTGGTAAACAGGAATCCCAAGAGACCCAGTACTTC	CASSGKQESQETQYF
TRBV13	NA	TRBD2	14	TRBJ2-5	TGTGCCAGCAGCCCAAGCGGGGGGGCGGAGACCGAGTACTTC	CASSPSGGAETEYF
TRBV20-1	few	TRBD2	12	TRBJ2-1	TGCCTTGCGGGGGGGCCGCGGAATGAGCAGTTCTTC	CLAGGPRNEQFF
TRBV7-9	many	TRBD1	14	TRBJ1-1	TGTGCCAGCAGCTTGGACAGGGCTTGGACTGAAGCTTTCTTT	CASSLDRAWTEAFF
TRBV5-1	many	NA	16	TRBJ1-5	TGCGCCAGCAGCTGGGTCCTTAGGACAGTCGATCAGCCCCAGCATTTT	CASSWVLRTVDQPQHF
TRBV2	few	TRBD2	14	TRBJ2-7	TGTGCCAGCCGGGGACTAGCGGTTTCCTACGAGCAGTACTTC	CASRGLAVSYEQYF
TRBV5-4	few	TRBD2	16	TRBJ2-3	TGTGCCAGCAGCTTTAAGGCTAGCGGGGACACAGATACGCAGTATTTT	CASSFKASGDTDTQYF
TRBV12-3/TRBV12-4	many	TRBD1	16	TRBJ2-1	TGTGCCAGCAGGCTTACGGCAGGACAGGGGGGCAATGAGCAGTTCTTC	CASRLTAGQGGNEQFF
TRBV7-8	NA	NA	15	TRBJ1-4	TGTGCCAGCAGCCCAACCGACAGCTCTAATGAAAAACTGTTTTTT	CASSPTDSSNEKLFF
TRBV5-6	few	TRBD1	14	TRBJ2-7	TGTGCCAGCAGCGGGGGACAGAGCTCCTACGAGCAGTACTTC	CASSGGQSSYEQYF
TRBV20-1	many	NA	14	TRBJ2-7	TGCAGTGCTAGAGATTATCGGGGGTTGGACGAGCAGTACTTC	CSARDYRGLDEQYF
TRBV5-1	many	NA	14	TRBJ2-1	TGCGCCAGCAGCTTGGGGACGACGTTAGGTGAGCAGTTCTTC	CASSLGTTLGEQFF
TRBV28	many	NA	16	TRBJ2-1	TGTGCCAGCAGTTTAAAAGTTCATAGCTCCTACAATGAGCAGTTCTTC	CASSLKVHSSYNEQFF
TRBV5-5	NA	TRBD1	16	TRBJ1-5	TGTGCCAGCAGCTTGACCGGGACAGGGACCAATCAGCCCCAGCATTTT	CASSLTGTGTNQPQHF
TRBV19	many	TRBD2	15	TRBJ2-1	TGTGCCAGTAGTATAGGGCGGGAGTCCTACAATGAGCAGTTCTTC	CASSIGRESYNEQFF
TRBV20-1	NA	NA	16	TRBJ2-2	TGCAGTGCTAGAGATCGGGGCAGGGCGAACACCGGGGAGCTGTTTTTT	CSARDRGRANTGELFF
TRBV11-2	NA	TRBD1	15	TRBJ1-2	TGTGCCAGCAGCTTAACTCAGGGGGCGGGTCATGGCTACACCTTC	CASSLTQGAGHGYTF
TRBV6-6	many	NA	12	TRBJ2-1	TGTGCCAGCAGTTCTCAAGCAAATGAGCAGTTCTTC	CASSSQANEQFF
TRBV5-1	few	NA	15	TRBJ2-7	TGCGCCAGCAGCGCCCGACAGGGAGGCCTCTACGAGCAGTACTTC	CASSARQGGLYEQYF
TRBV3-1	NA	NA	15	TRBJ1-6	TGTGCCAGCAGCCAAGAAGTACAGGCAAATTCACCCCTCCACTTT	CASSQEVQANSPLHF
TRBV7-2	many	NA	16	TRBJ1-5	TGTGCCAGCAGCTCCGGACAGCCCGGAAACGATCAGCCCCAGCATTTT	CASSSGQPGNDQPQHF
TRBV2	many	NA	14	TRBJ2-3	TGTGCCAGCAGTGACCGGTCGTACACAGATACGCAGTATTTT	CASSDRSYTDTQYF
TRBV5-1	many	TRBD1	17	TRBJ2-6	TGCGCCAGCAGCTCCGTGACAGGGGCCCCCGGGGCCAACGTCCTGACTTTC	CASSSVTGAPGANVLTF
TRBV28	many	NA	16	TRBJ2-5	TGTGCCAGCAGTTTACTCGTTCGGCAGAACCAAGAGACCCAGTACTTC	CASSLLVRQNQETQYF
TRBV7-8	few	NA	12	TRBJ2-7	TGTGCCAGCAGCTCAGTTATCTACGAGCAGTACTTC	CASSSVIYEQYF
TRBV20-1	NA	NA	15	TRBJ2-1	TGCAGTGTTCTGCCCTTTGGGGGAAAAGTGGATGAGCAGTTCTTC	CSVLPFGGKVDEQFF
TRBV7-2	many	NA	15	TRBJ2-1	TGTGCCAGCAGTCGAAACAGGGAGAGCTACAATGAGCAGTTCTTC	CASSRNRESYNEQFF
TRBV4-3	many	NA	13	TRBJ1-1	TGCGCCAGCAGCCAAGTTGGCGGGACTGAAGCTTTCTTT	CASSQVGGTEAFF
TRBV10-3	NA	NA	15	TRBJ1-1	TGTGCCATCAGTGACTCGGGGGTGAGGTACACTGAAGCTTTCTTT	CAISDSGVRYTEAFF